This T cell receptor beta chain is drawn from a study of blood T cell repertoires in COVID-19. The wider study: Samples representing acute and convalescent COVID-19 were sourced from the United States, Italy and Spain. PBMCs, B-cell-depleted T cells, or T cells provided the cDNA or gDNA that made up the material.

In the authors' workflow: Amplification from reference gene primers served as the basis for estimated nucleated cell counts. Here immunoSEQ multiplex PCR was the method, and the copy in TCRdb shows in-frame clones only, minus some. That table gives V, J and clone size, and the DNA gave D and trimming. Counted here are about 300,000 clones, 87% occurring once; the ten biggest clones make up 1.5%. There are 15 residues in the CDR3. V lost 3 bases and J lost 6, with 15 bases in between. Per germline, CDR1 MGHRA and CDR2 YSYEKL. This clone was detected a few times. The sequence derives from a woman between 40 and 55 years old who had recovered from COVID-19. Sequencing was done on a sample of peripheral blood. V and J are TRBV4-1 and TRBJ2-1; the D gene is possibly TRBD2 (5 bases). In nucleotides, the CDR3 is TGCGCCAGCAGCCACGGAGGACGGGTAGTCAATGAGCAGTTCTTC. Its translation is CASSHGGRVVNEQFF.